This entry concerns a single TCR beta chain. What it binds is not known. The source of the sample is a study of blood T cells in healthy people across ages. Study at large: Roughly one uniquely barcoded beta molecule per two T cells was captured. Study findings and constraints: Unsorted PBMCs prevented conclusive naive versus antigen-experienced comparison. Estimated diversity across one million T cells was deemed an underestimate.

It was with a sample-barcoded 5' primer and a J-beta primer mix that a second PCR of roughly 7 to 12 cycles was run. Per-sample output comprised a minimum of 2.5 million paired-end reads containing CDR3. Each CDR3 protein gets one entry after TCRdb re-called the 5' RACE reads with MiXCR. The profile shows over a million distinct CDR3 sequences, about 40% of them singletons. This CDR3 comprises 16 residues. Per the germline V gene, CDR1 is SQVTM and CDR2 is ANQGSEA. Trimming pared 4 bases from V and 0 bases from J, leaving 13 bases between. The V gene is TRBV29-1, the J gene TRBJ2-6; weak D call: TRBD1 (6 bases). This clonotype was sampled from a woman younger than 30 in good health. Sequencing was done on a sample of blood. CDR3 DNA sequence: TGCAGCGTTGCGACAGGAATTAACTCTGGGGCCAACGTCCTGACTTTC. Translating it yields CSVATGINSGANVLTF.